A selection of T cell receptor beta chains follows, all from one sample in a study of graft-versus-host responses after intestinal transplantation. Sequencing was performed with immunoSEQ multiplex PCR; in TCRdb, only in-frame clones are kept and a portion is missing. Of about 9,500 clones in the sample, 25% to 30% were seen once. The starting material was alloreactive CD4+ T cells from a mixed lymphocyte reaction culture, obtained before intestinal transplant. These receptor sequences come from a human patient who received an intestinal transplant. Both conserved end residues are part of each CDR3. The D gene is left open where the match is weak. Size tells how often a clone was seen (once, few, many) or the class of an expanded clone, and some rows leave it out.

CDR3aa | CDR3nt | v_gene | abundance | j_gene | d_gene
CASSPWGLNTEAFF | TGTGCCAGCAGCCCCTGGGGCTTGAACACTGAAGCTTTCTTT | TRBV6-1 | once | TRBJ1-1 | NA
CASSITGEGYEQYF | TGTGCCAGTAGTATAACGGGAGAGGGGTACGAGCAGTACTTC | TRBV19 | few | TRBJ2-7 | NA
CASSLLREGPHEQYF | TGCGCCAGCAGCTTGTTGCGGGAGGGCCCCCACGAGCAGTACTTC | TRBV5-1 | few | TRBJ2-7 | TRBD2
CASSYGQNEQFF | TGTGCCAGCAGTTACGGGCAAAATGAGCAGTTCTTC | TRBV6-5 | few | TRBJ2-1 | NA
CASTPGSSYNEQFF | TGTGCCAGCACGCCGGGAAGCTCCTACAATGAGCAGTTCTTC | TRBV6-5 | medium-sized | TRBJ2-1 | NA
CASSEVAGGYEQYF | TGCGCCAGCAGTGAGGTAGCGGGAGGGTACGAGCAGTACTTC | TRBV10-1 | NA | TRBJ2-7 | TRBD2
CASSFGFSYEQYF | TGTGCCAGCAGCTTTGGCTTCTCCTACGAGCAGTACTTC | TRBV5-4 | few | TRBJ2-7 | NA
CASSPRTSGNNEQFF | TGTGCCAGCAGCCCAAGGACTAGCGGGAACAATGAGCAGTTCTTC | TRBV28 | NA | TRBJ2-1 | TRBD2
CASSFTGGLAEAFF | TGTGCCAGCAGCTTCACGGGGGGGCTGGCTGAAGCTTTCTTT | TRBV11-2 | NA | TRBJ1-1 | NA
CASSSTVGGSFYNEQFF | TGCGCCAGCAGCTCCACTGTCGGGGGATCGTTCTACAATGAGCAGTTCTTC | TRBV5-1 | NA | TRBJ2-1 | NA
CASSPQSEYEQYF | TGTGCCAGCAGCCCTCAGTCGGAATACGAGCAGTACTTC | TRBV5-4 | NA | TRBJ2-7 | NA
CASGGWQPEHF | TGTGCCAGTGGGGGGTGGCAGCCTGAGCATTTT | TRBV6-5 | NA | TRBJ1-5 | NA
CAISEEQGGQETQYF | TGTGCCATCAGTGAGGAGCAGGGGGGCCAAGAGACCCAGTACTTC | TRBV10-3 | few | TRBJ2-5 | NA
CASRPRRGKRTDTQYF | TGTGCCAGCAGGCCTCGCCGGGGGAAGCGCACAGATACGCAGTATTTT | TRBV7-8 | NA | TRBJ2-3 | NA
CASNEAASYEQYF | TGTGCCAGCAATGAAGCGGCCTCCTACGAGCAGTACTTC | TRBV6-1 | medium-sized | TRBJ2-7 | NA
CASSFAPPYEQYF | TGTGCCAGCAGCTTTGCCCCTCCCTACGAGCAGTACTTC | TRBV11-2 | NA | TRBJ2-7 | NA
CASSSLPRFSISNQPQHF | TGTGCCAGCAGCTCTCTACCTAGGTTTAGTATTAGCAATCAGCCCCAGCATTTT | TRBV7-8 | NA | TRBJ1-5 | NA
CASSHLAYSRDEQYF | TGCGCCAGCAGCCACTTAGCGTATTCTCGGGACGAGCAGTACTTC | TRBV4-1 | few | TRBJ2-7 | NA
CASSSPGAYGYTF | TGTGCCAGCAGCTCCCCTGGGGCCTATGGCTACACCTTC | TRBV7-9 | few | TRBJ1-2 | NA